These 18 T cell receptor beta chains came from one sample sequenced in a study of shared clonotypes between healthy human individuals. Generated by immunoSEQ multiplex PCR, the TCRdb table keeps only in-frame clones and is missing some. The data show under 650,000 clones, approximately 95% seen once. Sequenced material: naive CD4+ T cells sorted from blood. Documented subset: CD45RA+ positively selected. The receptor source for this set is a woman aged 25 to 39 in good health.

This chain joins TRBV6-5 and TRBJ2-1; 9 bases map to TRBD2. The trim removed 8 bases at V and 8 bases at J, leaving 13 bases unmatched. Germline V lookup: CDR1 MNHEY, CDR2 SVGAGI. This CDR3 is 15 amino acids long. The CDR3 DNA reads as TGTGCCAGCTCCTTAGCGGGAGAGGTTCCGGATGAGCAGTTCTTC. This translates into CASSLAGEVPDEQFF.

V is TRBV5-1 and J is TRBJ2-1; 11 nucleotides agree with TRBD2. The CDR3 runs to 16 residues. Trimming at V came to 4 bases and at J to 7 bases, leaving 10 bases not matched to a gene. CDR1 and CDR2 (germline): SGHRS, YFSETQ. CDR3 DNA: TGCGCCAGCAGCAAAGGACTAGCGGGCGGAGGGAATGAGCAGTTCTTC. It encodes CASSKGLAGGGNEQFF.

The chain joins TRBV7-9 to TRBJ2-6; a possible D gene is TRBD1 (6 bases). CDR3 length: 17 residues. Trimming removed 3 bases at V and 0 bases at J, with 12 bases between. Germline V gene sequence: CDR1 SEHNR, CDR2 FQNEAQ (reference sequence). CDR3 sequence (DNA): TGTGCCAGCAGCTTCCTCGGACAGAGCTCTGGGGCCAACGTCCTGACTTTC. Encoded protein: CASSFLGQSSGANVLTF.

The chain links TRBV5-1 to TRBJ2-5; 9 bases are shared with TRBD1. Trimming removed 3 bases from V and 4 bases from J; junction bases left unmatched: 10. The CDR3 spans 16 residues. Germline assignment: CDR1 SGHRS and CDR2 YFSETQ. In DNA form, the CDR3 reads TGCGCCAGCAGCTCTGTAGGACAGGGGTTCGGAGAGACCCAGTACTTC. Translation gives CASSSVGQGFGETQYF.

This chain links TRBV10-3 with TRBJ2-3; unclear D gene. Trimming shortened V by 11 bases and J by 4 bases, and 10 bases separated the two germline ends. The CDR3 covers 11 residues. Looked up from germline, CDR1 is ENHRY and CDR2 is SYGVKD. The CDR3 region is CASGSPDTQYF. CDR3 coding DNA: TGTGCCTCGGGCTCGCCAGATACGCAGTATTTT.

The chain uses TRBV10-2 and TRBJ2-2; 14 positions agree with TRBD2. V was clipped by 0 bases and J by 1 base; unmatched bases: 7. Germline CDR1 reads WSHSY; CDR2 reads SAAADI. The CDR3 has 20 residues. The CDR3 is CASSESRTSGRTRNTGELFF. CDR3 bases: TGCGCCAGCAGTGAGTCTCGGACTAGCGGGAGGACCCGGAACACCGGGGAGCTGTTTTTT.

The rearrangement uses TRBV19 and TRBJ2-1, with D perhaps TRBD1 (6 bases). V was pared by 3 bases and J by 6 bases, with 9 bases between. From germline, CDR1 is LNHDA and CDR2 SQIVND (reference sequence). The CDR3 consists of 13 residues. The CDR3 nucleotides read TGTGCCAGTAGTATTAACAGGGCCAATGAGCAGTTCTTC. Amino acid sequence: CASSINRANEQFF. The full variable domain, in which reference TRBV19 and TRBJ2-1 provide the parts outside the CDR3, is DGGITQSPKYLFRKEGQNVTLSCEQNLNHDAMYWYRQDPGQGLRLIYYSQIVNDFQKGDIAEGYSVSREKKESFPLTVTSAQKNPTAFYLCASSINRANEQFFGPGTRLTVL.

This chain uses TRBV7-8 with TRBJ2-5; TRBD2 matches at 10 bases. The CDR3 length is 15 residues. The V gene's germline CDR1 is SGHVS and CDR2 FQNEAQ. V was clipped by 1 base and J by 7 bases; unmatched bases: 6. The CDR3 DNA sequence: TGTGCCAGCAGCTTAGTCCTAGCGGGAGAGGGGACCCAGTACTTC. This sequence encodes CASSLVLAGEGTQYF.

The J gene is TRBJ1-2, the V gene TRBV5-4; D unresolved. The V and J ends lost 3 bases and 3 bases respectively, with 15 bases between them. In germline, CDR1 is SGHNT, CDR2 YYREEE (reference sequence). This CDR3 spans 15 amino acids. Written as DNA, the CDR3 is TGTGCCAGCAGCTCTTTGAATTCCGGGGACTATGGCTACACCTTC. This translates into CASSSLNSGDYGYTF.

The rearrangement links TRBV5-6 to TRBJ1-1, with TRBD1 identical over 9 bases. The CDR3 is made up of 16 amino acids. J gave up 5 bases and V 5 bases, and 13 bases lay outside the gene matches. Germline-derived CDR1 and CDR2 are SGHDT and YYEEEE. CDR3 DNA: TGTGCCAGCAGTCCACAGGGGGCCTCCTTTACGACTGAAGCTTTCTTT. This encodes CASSPQGASFTTEAFF.

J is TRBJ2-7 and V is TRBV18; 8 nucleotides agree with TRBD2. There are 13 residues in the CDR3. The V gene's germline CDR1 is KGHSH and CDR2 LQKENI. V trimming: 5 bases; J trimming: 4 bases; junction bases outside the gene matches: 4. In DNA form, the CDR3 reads TGTGCCAGCTCATCTGCTAGCGGGTACGAGCAGTACTTC. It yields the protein CASSSASGYEQYF.

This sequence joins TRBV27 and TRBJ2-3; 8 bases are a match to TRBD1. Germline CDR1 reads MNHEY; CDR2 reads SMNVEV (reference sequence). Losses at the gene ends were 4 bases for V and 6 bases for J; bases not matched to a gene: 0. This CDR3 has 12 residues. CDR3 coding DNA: TGTGCCAGCAGTTGGGACAGGGATACGCAGTATTTT. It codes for CASSWDRDTQYF.

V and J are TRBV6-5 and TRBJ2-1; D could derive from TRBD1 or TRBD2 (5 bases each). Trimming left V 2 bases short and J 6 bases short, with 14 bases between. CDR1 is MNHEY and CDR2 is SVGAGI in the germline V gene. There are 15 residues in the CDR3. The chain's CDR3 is CASSYGDLMSNEQFF. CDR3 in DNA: TGTGCCAGCAGTTACGGGGACCTCATGAGCAATGAGCAGTTCTTC.

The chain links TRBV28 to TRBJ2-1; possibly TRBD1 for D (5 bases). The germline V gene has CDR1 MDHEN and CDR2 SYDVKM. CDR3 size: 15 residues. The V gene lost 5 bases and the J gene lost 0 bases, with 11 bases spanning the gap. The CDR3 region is CASSPHTGSYNEQFF. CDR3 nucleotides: TGTGCCAGCAGTCCCCATACAGGCTCCTACAATGAGCAGTTCTTC. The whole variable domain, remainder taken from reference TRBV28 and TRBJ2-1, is DVKVTQSSRYLVKRTGEKVFLECVQDMDHENMFWYRQDPGLGLRLIYFSYDVKMKEKGDIPEGYSVSREKKERFSLILESASTNQTSMYLCASSPHTGSYNEQFFGPGTRLTVL.

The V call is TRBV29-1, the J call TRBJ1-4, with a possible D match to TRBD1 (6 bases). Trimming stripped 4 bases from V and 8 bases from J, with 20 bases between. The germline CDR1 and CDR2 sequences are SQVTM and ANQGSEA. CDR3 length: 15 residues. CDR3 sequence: CSVGVLRAQGEKLFF. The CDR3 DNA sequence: TGCAGCGTTGGGGTTTTGAGGGCCCAGGGGGAAAAACTGTTTTTT.

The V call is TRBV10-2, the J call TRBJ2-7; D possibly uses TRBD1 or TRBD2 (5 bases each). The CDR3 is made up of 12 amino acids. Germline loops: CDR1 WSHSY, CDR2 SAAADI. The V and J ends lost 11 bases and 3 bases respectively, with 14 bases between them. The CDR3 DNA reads TGCGCCGGGGGAGACAGTTACTACGAGCAGTACTTC. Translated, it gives CAGGDSYYEQYF.

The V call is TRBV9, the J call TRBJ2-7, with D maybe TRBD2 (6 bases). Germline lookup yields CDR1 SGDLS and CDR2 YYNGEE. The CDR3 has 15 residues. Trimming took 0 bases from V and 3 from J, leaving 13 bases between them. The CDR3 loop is CASSVGLEGYYEQYF. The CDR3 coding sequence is TGTGCCAGCAGCGTAGGACTAGAAGGGTACTACGAGCAGTACTTC.

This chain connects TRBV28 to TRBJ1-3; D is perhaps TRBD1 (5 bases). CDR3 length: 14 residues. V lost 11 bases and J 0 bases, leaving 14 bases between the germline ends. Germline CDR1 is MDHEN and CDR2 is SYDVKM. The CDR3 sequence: CAGSQGYSGNTIYF. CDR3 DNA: TGTGCCGGATCCCAGGGATACTCTGGAAACACCATATATTTT.